This T cell receptor beta chain was documented in a study of T cells after yellow fever vaccination. Study-wide background: The SMART-Seq v4 Ultra Low Input method served to prepare the low-cell-number fractions.

Study-level findings and limits: Detected again after the booster were most primary-vaccination clones, at approximately 95% CD4 and nearly 90% CD8. Weaker overall was a secondary response that nonetheless peaked faster, on day 5 versus 15.

The table lists this clonotype with a few counts. As yet, its antigen is unknown. This CDR3 is built from 15 residues. Germline V CDR1 and CDR2: SEHNR, FQNEAQ (reference sequence). Trimming took 8 bases from V and 4 from J, leaving 17 bases between them. MiXCR, run by TCRdb on the 5' RACE reads, gives a single entry per CDR3 protein. The table has approximately 93,000 distinct CDR3 sequences, approximately 5.5% seen once. Sequenced material: CD8+ T cells sorted from PBMCs, taken 10 days after the yellow fever booster vaccination. The sequence derives from a man between 18 and 29 years old who received the YFV17D yellow fever vaccine. The chain joins TRBV7-9 to TRBJ2-2; a possible D gene is TRBD2 (5 bases). The CDR3 sequence: CASSPPGTTTGELFF. The CDR3 DNA reads TGTGCCAGCTCCCCCCCGGGAACGACCACCGGGGAGCTGTTTTTT.